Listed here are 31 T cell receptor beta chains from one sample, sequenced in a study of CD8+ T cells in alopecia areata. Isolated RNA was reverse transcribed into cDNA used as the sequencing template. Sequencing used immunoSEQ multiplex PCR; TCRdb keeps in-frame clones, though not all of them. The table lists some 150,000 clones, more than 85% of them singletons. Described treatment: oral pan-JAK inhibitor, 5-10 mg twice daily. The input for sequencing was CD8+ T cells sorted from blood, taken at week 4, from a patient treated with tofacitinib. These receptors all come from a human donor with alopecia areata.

CDR3: CASGLVGTDTQYF. CDR3 coding DNA: TGTGCTAGTGGTTTGGTTGGTACAGATACGCAGTATTTT. The chain combines TRBV12-5 with TRBJ2-3; D uncertain. CDR3 length equals 13 residues. Germline CDR1 is LGHNT and CDR2 is FRNRAP. V was clipped by 0 bases and J by 3 bases, with 4 bases between them.

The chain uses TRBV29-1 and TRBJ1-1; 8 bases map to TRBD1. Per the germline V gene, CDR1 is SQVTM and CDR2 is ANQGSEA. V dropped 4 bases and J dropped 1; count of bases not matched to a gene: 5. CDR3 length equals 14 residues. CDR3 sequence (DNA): TGCAGCGTTGGGCCGGGACAGGAGAACACTGAAGCTTTCTTT. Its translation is CSVGPGQENTEAFF.

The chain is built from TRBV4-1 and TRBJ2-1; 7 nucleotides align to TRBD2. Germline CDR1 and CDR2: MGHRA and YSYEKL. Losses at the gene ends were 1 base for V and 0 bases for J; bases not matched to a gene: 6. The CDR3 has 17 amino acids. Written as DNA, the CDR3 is TGCGCCAGCAGCCAAGCGGCTGGCGGGGGCTCCTACAATGAGCAGTTCTTC. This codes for CASSQAAGGGSYNEQFF.

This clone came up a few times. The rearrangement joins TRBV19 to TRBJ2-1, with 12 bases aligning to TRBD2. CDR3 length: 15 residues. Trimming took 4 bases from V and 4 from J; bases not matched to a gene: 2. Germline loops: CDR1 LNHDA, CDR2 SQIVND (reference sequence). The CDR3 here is CASSKLAGGYNEQFF. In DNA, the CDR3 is TGTGCCAGTAGTAAGCTAGCGGGGGGGTACAATGAGCAGTTCTTC.

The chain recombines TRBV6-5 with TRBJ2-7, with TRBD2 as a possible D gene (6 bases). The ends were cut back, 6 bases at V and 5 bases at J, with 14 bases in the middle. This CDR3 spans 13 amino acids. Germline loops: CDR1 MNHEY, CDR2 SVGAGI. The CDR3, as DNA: TGTGCCAGCAGCCAAGGAGGGTTCGACGAGCAGTACTTC. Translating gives CASSQGGFDEQYF.

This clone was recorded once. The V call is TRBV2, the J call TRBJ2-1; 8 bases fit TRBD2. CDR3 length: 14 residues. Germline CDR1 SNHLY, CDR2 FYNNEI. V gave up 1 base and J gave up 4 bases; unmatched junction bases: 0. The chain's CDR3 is CASSEVAGYNEQFF. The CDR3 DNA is TGTGCCAGCAGTGAAGTAGCGGGATACAATGAGCAGTTCTTC. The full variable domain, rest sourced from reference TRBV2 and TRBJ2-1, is EPEVTQTPSHQVTQMGQEVILRCVPISNHLYFYWYRQILGQKVEFLVSFYNNEISEKSEIFDDQFSVERPDGSNFTLKIRSTKLEDSAMYFCASSEVAGYNEQFFGPGTRLTVL.

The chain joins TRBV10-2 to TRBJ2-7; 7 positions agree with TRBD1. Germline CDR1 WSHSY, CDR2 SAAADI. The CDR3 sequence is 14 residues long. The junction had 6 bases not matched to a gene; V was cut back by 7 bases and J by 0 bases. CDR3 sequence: CASTGQESSYEQYF. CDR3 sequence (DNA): TGCGCCAGCACCGGACAGGAGAGCTCCTACGAGCAGTACTTC.

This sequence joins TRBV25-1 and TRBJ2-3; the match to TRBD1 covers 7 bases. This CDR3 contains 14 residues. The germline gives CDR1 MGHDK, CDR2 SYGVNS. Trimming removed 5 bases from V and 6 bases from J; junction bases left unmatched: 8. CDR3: CASSKLTGTDTQYF. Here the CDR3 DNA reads TGTGCCAGCAGTAAACTGACAGGGACGGATACGCAGTATTTT.

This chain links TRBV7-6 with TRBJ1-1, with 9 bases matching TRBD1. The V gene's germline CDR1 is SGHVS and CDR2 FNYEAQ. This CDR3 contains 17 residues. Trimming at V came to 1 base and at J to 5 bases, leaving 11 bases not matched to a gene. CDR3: CASSLEGQGLVGTEAFF. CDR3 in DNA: TGTGCCAGCAGCTTAGAGGGACAGGGATTAGTGGGTACTGAAGCTTTCTTT.

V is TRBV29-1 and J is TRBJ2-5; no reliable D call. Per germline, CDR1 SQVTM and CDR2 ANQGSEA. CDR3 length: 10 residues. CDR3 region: CSDAEETQYF. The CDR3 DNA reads TGCAGTGACGCGGAGGAGACCCAGTACTTC.

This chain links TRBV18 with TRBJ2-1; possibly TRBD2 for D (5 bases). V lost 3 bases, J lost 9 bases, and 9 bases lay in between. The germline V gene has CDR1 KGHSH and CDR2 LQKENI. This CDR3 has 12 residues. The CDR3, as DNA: TGTGCCAGCTCACCCCCGGGGAGTGAGCAGTTCTTC. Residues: CASSPPGSEQFF.

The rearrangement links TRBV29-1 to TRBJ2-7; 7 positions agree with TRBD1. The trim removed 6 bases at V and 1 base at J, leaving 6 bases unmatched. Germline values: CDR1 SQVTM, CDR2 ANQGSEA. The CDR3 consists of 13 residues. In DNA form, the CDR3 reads TGCAGCGTCGACAACAGGGGTTCCTACGAGCAGTACTTC. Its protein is CSVDNRGSYEQYF.

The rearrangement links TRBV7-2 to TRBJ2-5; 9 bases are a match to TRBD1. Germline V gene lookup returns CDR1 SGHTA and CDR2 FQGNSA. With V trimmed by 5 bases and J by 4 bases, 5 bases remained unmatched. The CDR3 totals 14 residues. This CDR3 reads CASSTNRGRETQYF. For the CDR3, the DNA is TGTGCCAGCAGCACGAACAGGGGGCGAGAGACCCAGTACTTC. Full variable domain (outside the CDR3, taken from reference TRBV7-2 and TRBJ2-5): GAGVSQSPSNKVTEKGKDVELRCDPISGHTALYWYRQSLGQGLEFLIYFQGNSAPDKSGLPSDRFSAERTGGSVSTLTIQRTQQEDSAVYLCASSTNRGRETQYFGPGTRLLVL.

CDR3 bases: TGTGCCAGCAGCCCCCTTGACAGGGACGATCAGCCCCAGCATTTT. Its protein product is CASSPLDRDDQPQHF. This rearrangement joins TRBV7-9 to TRBJ1-5; 7 bases agree with TRBD1. From germline, CDR1 is SEHNR and CDR2 FQNEAQ (reference sequence). This CDR3 is built from 15 residues. The junction had 9 bases not matched to a gene; V was cut back by 5 bases and J by 5 bases.

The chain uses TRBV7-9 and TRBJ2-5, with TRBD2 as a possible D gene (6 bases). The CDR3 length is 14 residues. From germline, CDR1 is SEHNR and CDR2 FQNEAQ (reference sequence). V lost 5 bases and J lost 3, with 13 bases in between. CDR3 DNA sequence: TGTGCCAGCAGCCCCCTAACGGGAGAAGAGACCCAGTACTTC. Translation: CASSPLTGEETQYF.

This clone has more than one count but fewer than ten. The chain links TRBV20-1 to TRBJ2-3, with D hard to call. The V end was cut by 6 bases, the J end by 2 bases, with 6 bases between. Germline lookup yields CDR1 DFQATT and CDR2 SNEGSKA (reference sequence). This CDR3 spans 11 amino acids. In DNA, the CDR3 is TGCAGTGCAAAGCACACAGATACGCAGTATTTT. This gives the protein CSAKHTDTQYF.

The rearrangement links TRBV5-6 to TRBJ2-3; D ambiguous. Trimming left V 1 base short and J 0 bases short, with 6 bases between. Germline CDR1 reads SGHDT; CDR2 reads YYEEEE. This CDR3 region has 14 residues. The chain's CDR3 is CASSLTQSTDTQYF. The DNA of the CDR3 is TGTGCCAGCAGCTTGACACAGAGCACAGATACGCAGTATTTT. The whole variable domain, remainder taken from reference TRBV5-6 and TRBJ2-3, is DAGVTQSPTHLIKTRGQQVTLRCSPKSGHDTVSWYQQALGQGPQFIFQYYEEEERQRGNFPDRFSGHQFPNYSSELNVNALLLGDSALYLCASSLTQSTDTQYFGPGTRLTVL.

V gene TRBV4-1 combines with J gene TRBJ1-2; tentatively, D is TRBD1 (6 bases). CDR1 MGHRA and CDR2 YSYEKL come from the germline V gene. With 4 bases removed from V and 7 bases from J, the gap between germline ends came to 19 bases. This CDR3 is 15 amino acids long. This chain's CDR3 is CASSPRQVPIVGYTF. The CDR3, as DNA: TGCGCCAGCAGCCCCCGACAGGTACCTATAGTTGGCTACACCTTC.

CDR3 sequence (DNA): TGTGCCAGCAGCTCAGCGGTTTCGGCGTCCTACGAGCAGTACTTC. It is translated as CASSSAVSASYEQYF. The chain joins TRBV7-9 to TRBJ2-7; a possible D gene is TRBD2 (5 bases). The CDR3 has 15 residues. CDR1 and CDR2 (germline): SEHNR, FQNEAQ (reference sequence). The V gene lost 4 bases and the J gene lost 1 base, with 14 bases spanning the gap.

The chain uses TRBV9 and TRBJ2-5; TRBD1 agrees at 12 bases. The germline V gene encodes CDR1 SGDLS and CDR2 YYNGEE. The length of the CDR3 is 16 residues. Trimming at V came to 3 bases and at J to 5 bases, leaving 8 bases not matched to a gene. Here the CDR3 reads CASSALGQGAGETQYF. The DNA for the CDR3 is TGTGCCAGCAGCGCGCTGGGACAGGGGGCTGGGGAGACCCAGTACTTC.

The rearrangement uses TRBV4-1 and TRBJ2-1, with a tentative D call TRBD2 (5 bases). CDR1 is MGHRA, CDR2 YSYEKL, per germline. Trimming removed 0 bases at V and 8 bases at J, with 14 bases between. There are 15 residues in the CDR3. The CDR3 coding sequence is TGCGCCAGCAGCCAAGATCGTAGCGCCATCTATGAGCAGTTCTTC. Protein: CASSQDRSAIYEQFF.

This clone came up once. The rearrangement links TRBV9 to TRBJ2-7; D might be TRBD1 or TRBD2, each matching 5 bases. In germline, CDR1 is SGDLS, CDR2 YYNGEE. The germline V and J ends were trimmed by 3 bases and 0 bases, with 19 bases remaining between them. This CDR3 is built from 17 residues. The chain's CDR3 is CASSAGSLSKSSYEQYF. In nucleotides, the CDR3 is TGTGCCAGCAGCGCAGGGAGTCTCTCCAAGAGCTCCTACGAGCAGTACTTC.

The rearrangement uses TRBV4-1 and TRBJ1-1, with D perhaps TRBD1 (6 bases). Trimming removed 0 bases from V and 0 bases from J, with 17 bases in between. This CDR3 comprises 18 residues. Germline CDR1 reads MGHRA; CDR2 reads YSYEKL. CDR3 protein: CASSQEVSLPGVNTEAFF. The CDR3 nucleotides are TGCGCCAGCAGCCAAGAGGTCTCGCTGCCAGGGGTGAACACTGAAGCTTTCTTT.

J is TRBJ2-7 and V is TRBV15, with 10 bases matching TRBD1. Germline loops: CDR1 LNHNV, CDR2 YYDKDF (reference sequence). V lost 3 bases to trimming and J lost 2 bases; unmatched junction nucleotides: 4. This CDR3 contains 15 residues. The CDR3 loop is CATSSRDRGPYEQYF. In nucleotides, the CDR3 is TGTGCCACCAGCAGCCGGGACAGGGGCCCCTACGAGCAGTACTTC.

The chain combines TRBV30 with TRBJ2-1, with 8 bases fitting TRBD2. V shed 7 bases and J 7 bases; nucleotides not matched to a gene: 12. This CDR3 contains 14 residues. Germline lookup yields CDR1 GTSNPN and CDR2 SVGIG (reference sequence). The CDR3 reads CALKYPGGPNEQFF. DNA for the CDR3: TGTGCCTTAAAATACCCGGGGGGGCCTAATGAGCAGTTCTTC. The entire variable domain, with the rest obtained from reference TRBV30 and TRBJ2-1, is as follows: SQTIHQWPATLVQPVGSPLSLECTVEGTSNPNLYWYRQAAGRGLQLLFYSVGIGQISSEVPQNLSASRPQDRQFILSSKKLLLSDSGFYLCALKYPGGPNEQFFGPGTRLTVL.

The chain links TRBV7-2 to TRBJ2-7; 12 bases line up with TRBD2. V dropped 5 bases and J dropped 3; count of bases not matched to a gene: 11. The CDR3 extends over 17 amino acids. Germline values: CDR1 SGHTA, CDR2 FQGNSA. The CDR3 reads CASSPKGLAGENYEQYF. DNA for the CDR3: TGTGCCAGCAGCCCAAAGGGACTAGCGGGCGAGAACTACGAGCAGTACTTC.

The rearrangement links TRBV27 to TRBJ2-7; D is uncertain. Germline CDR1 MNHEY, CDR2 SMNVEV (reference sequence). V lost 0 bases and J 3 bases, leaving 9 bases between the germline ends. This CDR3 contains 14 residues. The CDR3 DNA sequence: TGTGCCAGCAGTTTATCGGCTGGGTTCTACGAGCAGTACTTC. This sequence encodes CASSLSAGFYEQYF.

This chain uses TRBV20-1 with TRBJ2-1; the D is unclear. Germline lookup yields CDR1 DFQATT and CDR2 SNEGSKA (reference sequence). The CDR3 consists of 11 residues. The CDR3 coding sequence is TGCAGCGGCGGAGACGGGAATGAGCAGTTCTTC. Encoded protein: CSGGDGNEQFF.

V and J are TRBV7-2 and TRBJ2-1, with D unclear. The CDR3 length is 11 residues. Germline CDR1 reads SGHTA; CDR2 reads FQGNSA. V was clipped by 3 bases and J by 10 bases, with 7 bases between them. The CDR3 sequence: CASSFEWEQFF. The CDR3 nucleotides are TGTGCCAGCAGCTTTGAGTGGGAGCAGTTCTTC. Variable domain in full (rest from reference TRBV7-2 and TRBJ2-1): GAGVSQSPSNKVTEKGKDVELRCDPISGHTALYWYRQSLGQGLEFLIYFQGNSAPDKSGLPSDRFSAERTGGSVSTLTIQRTQQEDSAVYLCASSFEWEQFFGPGTRLTVL.

Here the CDR3 reads CASSSDTYSYEQYF. The DNA of the CDR3 is TGTGCCAGCAGCTCGGACACTTACTCCTACGAGCAGTACTTC. This chain connects TRBV7-9 to TRBJ2-7, with TRBD1 as a possible D gene (5 bases). Trimming stripped 4 bases from V and 0 bases from J, with 10 bases between. This CDR3 spans 14 amino acids. The germline CDR1 and CDR2 sequences are SEHNR and FQNEAQ (reference sequence).

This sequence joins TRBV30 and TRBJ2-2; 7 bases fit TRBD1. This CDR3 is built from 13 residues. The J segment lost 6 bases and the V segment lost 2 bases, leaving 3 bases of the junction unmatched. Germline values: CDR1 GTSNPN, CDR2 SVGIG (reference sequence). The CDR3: CAWSSQGAGELFF. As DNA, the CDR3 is TGTGCCTGGAGTTCGCAGGGGGCCGGGGAGCTGTTTTTT.